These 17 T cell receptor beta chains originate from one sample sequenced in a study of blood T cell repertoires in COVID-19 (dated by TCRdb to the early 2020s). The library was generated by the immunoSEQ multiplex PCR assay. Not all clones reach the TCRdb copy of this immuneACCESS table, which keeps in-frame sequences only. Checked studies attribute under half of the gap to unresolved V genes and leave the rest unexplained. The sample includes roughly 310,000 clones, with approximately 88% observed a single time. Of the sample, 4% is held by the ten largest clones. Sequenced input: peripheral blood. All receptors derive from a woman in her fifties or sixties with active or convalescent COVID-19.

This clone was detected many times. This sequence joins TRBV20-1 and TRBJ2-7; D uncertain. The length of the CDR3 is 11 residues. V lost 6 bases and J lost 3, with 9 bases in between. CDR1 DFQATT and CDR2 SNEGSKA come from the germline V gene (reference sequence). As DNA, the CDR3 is TGCAGTGCCCCAACTGGCTACGAGCAGTACTTC. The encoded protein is CSAPTGYEQYF.

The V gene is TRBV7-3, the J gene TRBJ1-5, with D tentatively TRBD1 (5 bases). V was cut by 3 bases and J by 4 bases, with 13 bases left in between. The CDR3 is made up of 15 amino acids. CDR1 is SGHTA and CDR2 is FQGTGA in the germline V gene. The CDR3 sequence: CASSFTPQGNQPQHF. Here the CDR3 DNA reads TGTGCCAGCAGCTTTACTCCCCAGGGTAATCAGCCCCAGCATTTT.

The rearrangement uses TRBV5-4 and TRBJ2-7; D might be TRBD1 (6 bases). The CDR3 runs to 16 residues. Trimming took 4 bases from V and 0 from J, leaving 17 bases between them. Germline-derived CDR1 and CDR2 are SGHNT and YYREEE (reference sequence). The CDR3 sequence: CASSLPGDLGSYEQYF. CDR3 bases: TGTGCCAGCAGCCTTCCAGGGGACCTGGGCTCCTACGAGCAGTACTTC. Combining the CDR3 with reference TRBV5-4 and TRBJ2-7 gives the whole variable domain ETGVTQSPTHLIKTRGQQVTLRCSSQSGHNTVSWYQQALGQGPQFIFQYYREEENGRGNFPPRFSGLQFPNYSSELNVNALELDDSALYLCASSLPGDLGSYEQYFGPGTRLTVT.

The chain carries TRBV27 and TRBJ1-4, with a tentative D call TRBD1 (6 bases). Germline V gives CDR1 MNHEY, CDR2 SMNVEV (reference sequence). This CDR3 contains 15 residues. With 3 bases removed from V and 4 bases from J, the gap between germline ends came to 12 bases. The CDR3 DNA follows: TGTGCCAGCAGTTTGACCCGGACAGTTAATGAAAAACTGTTTTTT. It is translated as CASSLTRTVNEKLFF.

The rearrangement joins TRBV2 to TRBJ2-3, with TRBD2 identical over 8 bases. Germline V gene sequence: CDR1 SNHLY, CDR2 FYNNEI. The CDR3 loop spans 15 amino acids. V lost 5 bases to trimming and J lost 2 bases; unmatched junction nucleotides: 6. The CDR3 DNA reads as TGTGCCAGCAGTACGGGACTAGGGGCCACAGATACGCAGTATTTT. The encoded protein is CASSTGLGATDTQYF.

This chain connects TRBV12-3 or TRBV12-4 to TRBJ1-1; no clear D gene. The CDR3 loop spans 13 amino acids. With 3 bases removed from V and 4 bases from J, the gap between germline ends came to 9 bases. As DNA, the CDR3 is TGTGCCAGCAGTTTGGGCAAACCCACTGAAGCTTTCTTT. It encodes CASSLGKPTEAFF.

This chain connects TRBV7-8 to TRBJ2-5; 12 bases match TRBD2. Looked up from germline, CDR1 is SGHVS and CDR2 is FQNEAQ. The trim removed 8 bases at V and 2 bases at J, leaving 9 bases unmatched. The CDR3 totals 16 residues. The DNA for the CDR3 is TGTGCCAGCTTACCTCGGACTAGCGGGAAGCAAGAGACCCAGTACTTC. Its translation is CASLPRTSGKQETQYF.

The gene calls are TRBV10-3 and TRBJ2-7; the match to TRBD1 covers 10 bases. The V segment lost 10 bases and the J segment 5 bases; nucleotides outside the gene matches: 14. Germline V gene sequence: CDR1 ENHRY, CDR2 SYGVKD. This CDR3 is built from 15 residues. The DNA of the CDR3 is TGTGCCACCATGCCTGGGACAGGGGTTAAGAACGAGCAGTACTTC. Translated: CATMPGTGVKNEQYF.

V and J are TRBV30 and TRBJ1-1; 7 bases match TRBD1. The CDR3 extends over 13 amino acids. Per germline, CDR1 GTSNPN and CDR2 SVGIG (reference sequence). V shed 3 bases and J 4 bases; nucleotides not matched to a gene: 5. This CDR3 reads CAWSRRQGTEAFF. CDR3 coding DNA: TGTGCCTGGAGCAGGAGACAGGGCACTGAAGCTTTCTTT.

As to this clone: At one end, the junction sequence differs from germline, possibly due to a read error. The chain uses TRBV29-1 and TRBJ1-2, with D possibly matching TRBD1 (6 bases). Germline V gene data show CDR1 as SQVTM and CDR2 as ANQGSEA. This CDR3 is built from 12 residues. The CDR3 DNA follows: TGCAGCGCAACGGGATTGGGACGCCCCAGGGGATTC. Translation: CSATGLGRPRGF. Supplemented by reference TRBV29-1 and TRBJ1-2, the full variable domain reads SAVISQKPSRDICQRGTSLTIQCQVDSQVTMMFWYRQQPGQSLTLIATANQGSEATYESGFVIDKFPISRPNLTFSTLTVSNMSPEDSSIYLCSATGLGRPRGFGSGTRLTVV.

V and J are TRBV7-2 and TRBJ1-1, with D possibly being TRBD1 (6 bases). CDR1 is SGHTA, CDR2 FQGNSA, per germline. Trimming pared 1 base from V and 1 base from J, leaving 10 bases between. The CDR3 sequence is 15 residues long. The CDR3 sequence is CASSLEPGANTEAFF. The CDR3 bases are TGTGCCAGCAGCTTAGAGCCAGGGGCGAACACTGAAGCTTTCTTT.

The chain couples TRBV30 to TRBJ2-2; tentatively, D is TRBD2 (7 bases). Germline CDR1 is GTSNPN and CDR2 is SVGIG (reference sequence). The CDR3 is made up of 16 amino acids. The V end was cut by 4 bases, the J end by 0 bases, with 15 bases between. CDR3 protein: CAWNRGAFSNTGELFF. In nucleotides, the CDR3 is TGTGCCTGGAATCGGGGGGCGTTCTCGAACACCGGGGAGCTGTTTTTT.

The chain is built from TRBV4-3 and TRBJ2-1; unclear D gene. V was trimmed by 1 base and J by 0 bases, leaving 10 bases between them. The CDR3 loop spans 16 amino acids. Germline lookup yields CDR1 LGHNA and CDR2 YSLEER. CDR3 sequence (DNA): TGCGCCAGCAGCCAAGCTCCCCTGAGCTCCTACAATGAGCAGTTCTTC. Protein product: CASSQAPLSSYNEQFF.

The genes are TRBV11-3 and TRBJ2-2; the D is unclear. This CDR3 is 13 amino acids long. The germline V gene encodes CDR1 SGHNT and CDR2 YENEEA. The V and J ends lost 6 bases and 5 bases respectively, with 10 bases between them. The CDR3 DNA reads TGTGCCAGCAGTCCCTTTCTTACCGGGGAGCTGTTTTTT. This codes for CASSPFLTGELFF.

CDR3 DNA sequence: TGTGCCAGCAGCTTGGCGCAGGCAGCCGCCGAAAAACTGTTTTTT. It encodes CASSLAQAAAEKLFF. The chain uses TRBV7-9 and TRBJ1-4; D gene ambiguous. V was trimmed by 3 bases and J by 8 bases, leaving 16 bases between them. This CDR3 spans 15 amino acids. Germline CDR1 and CDR2: SEHNR and FQNEAQ (reference sequence).

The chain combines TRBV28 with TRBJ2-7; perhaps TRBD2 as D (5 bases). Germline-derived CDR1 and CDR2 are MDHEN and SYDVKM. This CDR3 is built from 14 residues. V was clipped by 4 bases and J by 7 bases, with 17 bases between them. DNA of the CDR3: TGTGCCAGCAGTTCCGCTAGCCCCTTCGGGGAGCAGTACTTC. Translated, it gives CASSSASPFGEQYF. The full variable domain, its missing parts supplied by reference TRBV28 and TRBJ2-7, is DVKVTQSSRYLVKRTGEKVFLECVQDMDHENMFWYRQDPGLGLRLIYFSYDVKMKEKGDIPEGYSVSREKKERFSLILESASTNQTSMYLCASSSASPFGEQYFGPGTRLTVT.

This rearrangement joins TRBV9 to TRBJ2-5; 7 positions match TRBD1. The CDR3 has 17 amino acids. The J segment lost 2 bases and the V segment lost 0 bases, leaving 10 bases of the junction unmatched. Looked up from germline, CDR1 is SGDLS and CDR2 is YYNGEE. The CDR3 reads CASSVATSGGGQETQYF. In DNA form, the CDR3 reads TGTGCCAGCAGCGTAGCGACGTCAGGGGGTGGTCAAGAGACCCAGTACTTC. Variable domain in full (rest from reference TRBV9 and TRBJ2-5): DSGVTQTPKHLITATGQRVTLRCSPRSGDLSVYWYQQSLDQGLQFLIQYYNGEERAKGNILERFSAQQFPDLHSELNLSSLELGDSALYFCASSVATSGGGQETQYFGPGTRLLVL.